These T cell receptor beta chains were read from a single sample in a study of blood T cell repertoires in COVID-19. Only in-frame clones appear in the TCRdb table, and some are missing; sequencing was by immunoSEQ multiplex PCR. Of 40,000 to 65,000 clones listed, around four fifths were seen once; the top ten hold more than 13%. The sample consisted of peripheral blood. The receptors derive from a human donor in a cohort sampled during active COVID-19. CDR3s include the opening cysteine and the closing phenylalanine or tryptophan. The D gene is left open where the match is weak.

>TRBV9|TRBJ1-5|.
CASGGANSGNQPQHF
>TRBV6-5|TRBJ2-2|TRBD1
CASSYAAGGLTGELFF
>TRBV4-3|TRBJ2-1|.
CASSQDREARNEQFF
>TRBV19|TRBJ2-7|TRBD1
CASSIGLGTGGSYEQYF
>TRBV18|TRBJ2-3|.
CASSPRGYFDTQYF
>TRBV18|TRBJ1-5|.
CASSPSTAYSNQPQHF
>TRBV7-2|TRBJ1-1|.
CASSPLGPSAEAFF
>TRBV4-1|TRBJ1-5|.
CASSQAWRSNQPQHF
>TRBV4-2|TRBJ1-4|TRBD1
CASSPGQVNEKLFF
>TRBV20-1|TRBJ2-7|TRBD1
CSASYGQGAYEQYF
>TRBV6-6|TRBJ1-1|.
CASSYSSTENTEAFF
>TRBV5-5|TRBJ2-3|.
CASSLTGTFTDTQYF
>TRBV28|TRBJ1-2|TRBD1
CASRGTDRNYGYTF
>TRBV5-1|TRBJ2-1|.
CASSLEVAGGNEQFF
>TRBV11-3|TRBJ2-1|.
CASSFGDSYNEQFF
>TRBV5-1|TRBJ2-1|.
CASSLDAGSWSYNEQFF
>TRBV5-1|TRBJ2-7|.
CASSLGWGLDEQYF
>TRBV7-8|TRBJ2-1|TRBD1
CASSLTPPGQSYNEQFF
>TRBV6-2/TRBV6-3|TRBJ1-1|.
CASSYGDITMNTEAFF
>TRBV4-2|TRBJ1-4|.
CASSQPKEGWNEKLFF
>TRBV2|TRBJ2-5|TRBD2
CASSVQPAGGGETQYF
>TRBV5-6|TRBJ2-7|.
CASSFTDREQYF
>TRBV19|TRBJ2-5|.
CASSIGRGGYQETQYF
>TRBV10-1|TRBJ2-1|.
CASSETTNLEQFF
>TRBV19|TRBJ1-1|.
CASSIQTGPQLGAFF
>TRBV5-1|TRBJ2-2|TRBD1
CASSLGDRDTGELFF
>TRBV5-6|TRBJ2-5|TRBD1
CASSLRTGGGETQYF
>TRBV5-6|TRBJ2-7|.
CASSDTNRVYEQYF
>TRBV6-5|TRBJ2-7|.
CASSPLIASSYEQYF
>TRBV28|TRBJ2-7|.
CASSLGLGYEQYF
>TRBV3-1/TRBV3-2|TRBJ2-3|TRBD1
CASSQESWDRGTDTQYF
>TRBV27|TRBJ1-6|.
CASATDSHNSPLHF
>TRBV6-6|TRBJ1-2|.
CASSYSSGSVGYTF
>TRBV4-3|TRBJ2-5|TRBD1
CASSQGQGTKTQYF
>TRBV7-2|TRBJ1-4|TRBD1
CASSSSGTGAEKLFF
>TRBV15|TRBJ1-6|.
CATSRAGFSPLHF
>TRBV28|TRBJ1-5|TRBD1
CAIHQGARNQPQHF
>TRBV30|TRBJ1-5|TRBD1
CAYRDREGLSNQPQHF
>TRBV3-1/TRBV3-2|TRBJ2-6|TRBD1
CASSPDRVGANVLTF
>TRBV28|TRBJ1-5|TRBD1
CASSPGTGNNQPQHF
>TRBV5-1|TRBJ2-3|TRBD2
CASSPWGGTDTQYF
>TRBV7-8|TRBJ1-1|.
CASSLATASTEAFF
>TRBV6-5|TRBJ1-3|.
CASKRGFSGNTIYF
>TRBV19|TRBJ2-7|TRBD1
CASSKQGVLDEQYF
>TRBV27|TRBJ2-3|.
CASSQTRRGDTQYF
>TRBV2|TRBJ2-3|.
CASRAVTSTDTQYF
>TRBV29-1|TRBJ2-1|TRBD1
CSVPTGDSYNEQFF
>TRBV7-2|TRBJ1-1|.
CASSQSGLGTEAFF
>TRBV2|TRBJ1-6|TRBD1
CATQNPGTGNNSPLHF
>TRBV7-9|TRBJ2-3|TRBD1
CASSSGQGASTDTQYF
>TRBV7-3|TRBJ1-2|.
CASSAGGNYGYTF
>TRBV4-3|TRBJ2-1|TRBD1
CASSRGTGDNEQFF
>TRBV14|TRBJ2-1|TRBD2
CASSTQTEGLALYNEQFF
>TRBV5-8|TRBJ1-1|.
CASSRGLTAEAFF
>TRBV5-4|TRBJ1-3|.
CASSTGSGNTIYF
>TRBV20-1|TRBJ2-1|TRBD2
CSASPLAGDFNEQFF
>TRBV27|TRBJ2-7|TRBD1
CASSPRQGFTYEQYF